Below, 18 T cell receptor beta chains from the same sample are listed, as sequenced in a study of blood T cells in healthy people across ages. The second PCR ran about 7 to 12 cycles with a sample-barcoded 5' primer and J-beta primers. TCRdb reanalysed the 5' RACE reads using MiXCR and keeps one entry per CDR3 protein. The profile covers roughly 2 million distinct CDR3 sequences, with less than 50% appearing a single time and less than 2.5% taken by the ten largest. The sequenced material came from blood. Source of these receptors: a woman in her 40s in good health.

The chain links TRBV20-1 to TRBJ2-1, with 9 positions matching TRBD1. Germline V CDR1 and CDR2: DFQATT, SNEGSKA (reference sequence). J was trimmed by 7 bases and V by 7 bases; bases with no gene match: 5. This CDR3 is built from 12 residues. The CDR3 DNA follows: TGCAGTGAACAGGGGGCAAGGAATGAGCAGTTCTTC. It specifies CSEQGARNEQFF.

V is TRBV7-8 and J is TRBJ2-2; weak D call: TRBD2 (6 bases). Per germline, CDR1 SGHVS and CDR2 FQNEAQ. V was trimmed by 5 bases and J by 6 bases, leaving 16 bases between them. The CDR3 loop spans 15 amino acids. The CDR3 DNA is TGTGCCAGCAGCAGAGCAACCGGGGAGGCCGGGGAGCTGTTTTTT. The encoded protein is CASSRATGEAGELFF.

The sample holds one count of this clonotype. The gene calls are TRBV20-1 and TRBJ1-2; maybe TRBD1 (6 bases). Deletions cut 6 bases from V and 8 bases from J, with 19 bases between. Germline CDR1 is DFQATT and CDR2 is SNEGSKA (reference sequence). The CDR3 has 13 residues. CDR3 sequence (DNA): TGCAGTGCCCAAAGGGGGGGGACTTACGGCTACACCTTC. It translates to CSAQRGGTYGYTF.

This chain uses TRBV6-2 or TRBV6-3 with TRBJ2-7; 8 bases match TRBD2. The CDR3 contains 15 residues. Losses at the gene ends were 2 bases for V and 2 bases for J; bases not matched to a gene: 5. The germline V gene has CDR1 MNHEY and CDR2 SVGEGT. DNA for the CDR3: TGTGCCAGCAGTTACCAGTCGCGGGGGGCCTACGAGCAGTACTTC. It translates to CASSYQSRGAYEQYF.

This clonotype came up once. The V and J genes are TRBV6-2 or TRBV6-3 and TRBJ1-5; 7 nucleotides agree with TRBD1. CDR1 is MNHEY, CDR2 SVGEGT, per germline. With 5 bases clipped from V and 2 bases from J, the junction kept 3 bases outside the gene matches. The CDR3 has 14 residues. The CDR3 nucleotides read TGTGCCAGCAGTGTGGACAGGCGCAATCAGCCCCAGCATTTT. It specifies CASSVDRRNQPQHF.

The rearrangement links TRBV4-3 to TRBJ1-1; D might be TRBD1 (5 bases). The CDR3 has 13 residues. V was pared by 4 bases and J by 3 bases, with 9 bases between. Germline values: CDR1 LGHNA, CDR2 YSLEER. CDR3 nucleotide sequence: TGCGCCAGCAGCCCTGAGGGGTACACTGAAGCTTTCTTT. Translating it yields CASSPEGYTEAFF.

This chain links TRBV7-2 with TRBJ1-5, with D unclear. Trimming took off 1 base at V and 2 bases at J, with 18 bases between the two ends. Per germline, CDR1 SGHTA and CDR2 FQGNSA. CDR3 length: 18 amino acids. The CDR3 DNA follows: TGTGCCAGCAGCTTAGTCGGGCCCGGCGTTAGGGGCAATCAGCCCCAGCATTTT. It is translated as CASSLVGPGVRGNQPQHF.

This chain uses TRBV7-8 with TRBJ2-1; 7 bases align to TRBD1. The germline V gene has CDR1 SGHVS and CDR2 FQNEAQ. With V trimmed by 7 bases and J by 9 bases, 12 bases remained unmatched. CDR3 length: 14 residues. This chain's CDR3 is CASTPMTGSAEQFF. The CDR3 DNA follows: TGTGCCAGCACCCCCATGACAGGGTCGGCTGAGCAGTTCTTC.

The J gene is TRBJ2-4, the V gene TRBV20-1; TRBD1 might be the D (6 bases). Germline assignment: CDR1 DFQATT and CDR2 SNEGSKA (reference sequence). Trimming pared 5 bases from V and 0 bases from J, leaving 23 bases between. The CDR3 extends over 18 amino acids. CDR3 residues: CSALEPRQDDLAKNIQYF. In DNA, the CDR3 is TGCAGTGCTCTTGAACCGAGACAGGACGATCTAGCCAAAAACATTCAGTACTTC.

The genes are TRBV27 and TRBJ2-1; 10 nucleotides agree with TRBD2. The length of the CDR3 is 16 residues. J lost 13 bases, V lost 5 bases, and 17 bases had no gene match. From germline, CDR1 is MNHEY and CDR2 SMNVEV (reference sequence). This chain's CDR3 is CASSLYNPSGGPRQFF. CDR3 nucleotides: TGTGCCAGCAGTCTTTATAACCCTAGCGGGGGTCCTCGTCAGTTCTTC.

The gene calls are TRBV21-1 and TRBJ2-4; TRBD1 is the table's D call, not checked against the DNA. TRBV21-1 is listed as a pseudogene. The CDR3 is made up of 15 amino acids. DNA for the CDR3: TGTGCCAGCAGCTGCCGGGACAGGACGACTATTGAGCAGTACTTC. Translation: CASSCRDRTTIEQYF.

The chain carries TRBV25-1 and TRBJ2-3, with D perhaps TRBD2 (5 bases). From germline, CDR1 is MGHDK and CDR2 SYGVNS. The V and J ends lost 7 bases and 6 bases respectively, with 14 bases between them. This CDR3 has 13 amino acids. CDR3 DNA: TGTGCCAGCACCCGGGGATATGGGGATACGCAGTATTTT. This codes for CASTRGYGDTQYF.

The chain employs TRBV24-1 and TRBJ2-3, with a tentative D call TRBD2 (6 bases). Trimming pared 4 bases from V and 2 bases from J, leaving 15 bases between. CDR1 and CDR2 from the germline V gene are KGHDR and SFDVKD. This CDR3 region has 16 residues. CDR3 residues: CATSEYGGHNTDTQYF. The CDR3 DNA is TGTGCCACCAGTGAATACGGAGGGCACAACACAGATACGCAGTATTTT.

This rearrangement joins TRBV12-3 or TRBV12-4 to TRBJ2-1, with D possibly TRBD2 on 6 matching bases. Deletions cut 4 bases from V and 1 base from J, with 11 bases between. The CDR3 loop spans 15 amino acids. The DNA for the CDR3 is TGTGCCAGCAGTTCGGCGGGGCGGTCCTACAATGAGCAGTTCTTC. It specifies CASSSAGRSYNEQFF.

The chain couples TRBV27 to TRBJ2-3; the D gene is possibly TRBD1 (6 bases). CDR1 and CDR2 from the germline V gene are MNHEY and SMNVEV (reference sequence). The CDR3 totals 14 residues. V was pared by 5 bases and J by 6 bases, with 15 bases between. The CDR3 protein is CASSGGRPEDTQYF. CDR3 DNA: TGTGCCAGCAGTGGGGGCCGTCCCGAGGATACGCAGTATTTT.

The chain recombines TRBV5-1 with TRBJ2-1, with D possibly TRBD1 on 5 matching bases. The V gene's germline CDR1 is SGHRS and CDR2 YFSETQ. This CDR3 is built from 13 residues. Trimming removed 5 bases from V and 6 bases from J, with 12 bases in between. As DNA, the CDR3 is TGCGCCAGCAGTATGCAGGGATTCAATGAGCAGTTCTTC. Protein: CASSMQGFNEQFF.

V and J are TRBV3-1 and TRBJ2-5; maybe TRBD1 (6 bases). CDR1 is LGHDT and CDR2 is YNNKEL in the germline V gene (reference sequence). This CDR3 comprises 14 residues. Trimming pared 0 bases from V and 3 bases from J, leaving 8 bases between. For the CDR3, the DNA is TGTGCCAGCAGCCAAGAGGACAGAGAAGAGACCCAGTACTTC. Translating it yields CASSQEDREETQYF.

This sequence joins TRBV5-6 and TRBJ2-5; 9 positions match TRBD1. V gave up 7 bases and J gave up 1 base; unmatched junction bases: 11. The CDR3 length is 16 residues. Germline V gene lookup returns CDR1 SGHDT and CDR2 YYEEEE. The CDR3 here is CASFIAGTGPQETQYF. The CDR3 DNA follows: TGTGCCAGCTTCATAGCCGGGACAGGGCCCCAAGAGACCCAGTACTTC.